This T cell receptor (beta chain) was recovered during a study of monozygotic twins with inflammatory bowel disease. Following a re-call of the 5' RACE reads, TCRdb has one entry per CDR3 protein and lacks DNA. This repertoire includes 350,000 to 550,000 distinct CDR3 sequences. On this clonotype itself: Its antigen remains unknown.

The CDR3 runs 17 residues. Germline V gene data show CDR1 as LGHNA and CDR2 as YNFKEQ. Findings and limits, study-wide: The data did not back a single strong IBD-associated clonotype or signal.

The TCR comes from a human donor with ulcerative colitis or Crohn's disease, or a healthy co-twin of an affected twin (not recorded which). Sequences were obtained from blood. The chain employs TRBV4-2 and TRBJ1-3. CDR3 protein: CASSPEATMLSGNTIYF.